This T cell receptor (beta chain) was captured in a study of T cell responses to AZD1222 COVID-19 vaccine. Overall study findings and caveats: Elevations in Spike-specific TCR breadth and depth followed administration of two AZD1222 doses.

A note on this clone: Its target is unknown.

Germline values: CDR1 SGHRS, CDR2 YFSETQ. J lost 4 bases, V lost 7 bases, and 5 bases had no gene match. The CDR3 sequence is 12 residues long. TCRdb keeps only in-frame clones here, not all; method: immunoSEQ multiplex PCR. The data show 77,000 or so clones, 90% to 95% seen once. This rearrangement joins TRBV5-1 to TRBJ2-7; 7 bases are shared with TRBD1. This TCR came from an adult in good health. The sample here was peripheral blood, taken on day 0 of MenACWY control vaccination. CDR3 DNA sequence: TGCGCCAGCTCAGGGGGTCTTTACGAGCAGTACTTC. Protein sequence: CASSGGLYEQYF. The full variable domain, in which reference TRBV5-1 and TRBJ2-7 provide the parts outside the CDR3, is KAGVTQTPRYLIKTRGQQVTLSCSPISGHRSVSWYQQTPGQGLQFLFEYFSETQRNKGNFPGRFSGRQFSNSRSEMNVSTLELGDSALYLCASSGGLYEQYFGPGTRLTVT.